A single T cell receptor beta chain is shown here with its context. The sample belongs to a study of blood T cells in healthy people across ages. Combining a sample-barcoded 5' primer with a J-beta primer mix, a second PCR ran for roughly 7 to 11 cycles. Each cDNA molecule, via a template-switch adaptor with 12 random nucleotides, was tagged. Each CDR3 protein gets one entry after TCRdb re-called the 5' RACE reads with MiXCR. This table has more than 600,000 distinct CDR3 sequences, roughly 25% appearing once. Trimming took off 5 bases at V and 0 bases at J, with 7 bases between the two ends. The CDR3 consists of 13 residues. The sample also formed part of further work on T cells of mothers and their children. That report adds: A few healthy Caucasian mothers and their six children were the donors. Whatever RNA was extracted went entirely into cDNA synthesis, at roughly 1.5 ug per 15 ul.

The TCR was taken from a boy younger than 18 in good health. The gene calls are TRBV12-3 or TRBV12-4 and TRBJ1-1, with unresolved D. Sequencing was performed on blood. The CDR3: CASSRDLNTEAFF. In DNA, the CDR3 is TGTGCCAGCAGTCGCGACTTGAACACTGAAGCTTTCTTT.